A selection of T cell receptor beta chains follows, all from one sample in a study of shared clonotypes between healthy human individuals. Profiling relied on immunoSEQ multiplex PCR, and the TCRdb table lists in-frame clones only, not all of them. The table shows approximately 1.1 million clones, with around three quarters occurring only once. The sequencing input was memory CD4+ T cells from PBMCs. These receptors came from a man aged 18-30 years in good health. Some clones in this sample may be carry-over from other donors' samples. Both conserved end residues are part of each CDR3. Fields, in order: D gene, V gene, J gene, clone size, CDR3 DNA, CDR3 protein. A D gene is named only where the DNA matches it firmly. The size entry is marked missing in some rows and otherwise reads once, few, many or a size class.

D gene: TRBD1; V gene: TRBV27; J gene: TRBJ1-5; clone size: -; CDR3 DNA: TGTGCCAGCTATCAGGGGGGGCCCCGCTATAGCAATCAGCCCCAGCATTTT; CDR3 protein: CASYQGGPRYSNQPQHF
D gene: TRBD2; V gene: TRBV2; J gene: TRBJ2-3; clone size: -; CDR3 DNA: TGTGCGACTAGGGGCGGGAGGGCCCTCACAGATACGCAGTATTTT; CDR3 protein: CATRGGRALTDTQYF
D gene: -; V gene: TRBV11-3; J gene: TRBJ2-7; clone size: -; CDR3 DNA: TGTGCCAGCAGCTTAGGGTCCGGGCGGGACTACGAGCAGTACTTC; CDR3 protein: CASSLGSGRDYEQYF
D gene: -; V gene: TRBV4-1; J gene: TRBJ1-5; clone size: -; CDR3 DNA: TGCGCCAGCAGCCAGGAAACAGATAGCAATCAGCCCCAGCATTTT; CDR3 protein: CASSQETDSNQPQHF
D gene: -; V gene: TRBV28; J gene: TRBJ1-3; clone size: -; CDR3 DNA: TGTGCCAGTTCTGGTGGGGGTTCTGGAAACACCATATATTTT; CDR3 protein: CASSGGGSGNTIYF
D gene: -; V gene: TRBV6-1; J gene: TRBJ2-2; clone size: -; CDR3 DNA: TGTGCCAGCACCTTCGGAGCAGGGGAGCTGTTTTTT; CDR3 protein: CASTFGAGELFF
D gene: TRBD2; V gene: TRBV18; J gene: TRBJ2-5; clone size: -; CDR3 DNA: TGTGCCAGCTCACCAAGCGGGGGGGAGACCCAGTACTTC; CDR3 protein: CASSPSGGETQYF
D gene: TRBD1; V gene: TRBV10-3; J gene: TRBJ1-1; clone size: -; CDR3 DNA: TGTGCCATCAGTGAAGGGACAGGGGGTACTGAAGCTTTCTTT; CDR3 protein: CAISEGTGGTEAFF
D gene: -; V gene: TRBV2; J gene: TRBJ1-2; clone size: -; CDR3 DNA: TGTGCCAGCAGTGGGGGGAGAGAGGGCTACACCTTC; CDR3 protein: CASSGGREGYTF
D gene: TRBD1; V gene: TRBV4-1; J gene: TRBJ2-7; clone size: -; CDR3 DNA: TGCGCCAGCAGCCCGGACAGGGGATTAGGCGAGCAGTACTTC; CDR3 protein: CASSPDRGLGEQYF
D gene: -; V gene: TRBV28; J gene: TRBJ1-1; clone size: -; CDR3 DNA: TGTGCCAGCAGCCCCACATGGGTGGCGGAAGCTTTCTTT; CDR3 protein: CASSPTWVAEAFF
D gene: -; V gene: TRBV28; J gene: TRBJ2-7; clone size: few; CDR3 DNA: TGTGCCAGCAGTTCCCCCGCGCGACTCTACGAGCAGTACTTC; CDR3 protein: CASSSPARLYEQYF
D gene: -; V gene: TRBV5-4; J gene: TRBJ2-7; clone size: -; CDR3 DNA: TGTGCCAGCAGCTCCTGGGATCGGCGGGCGTACGAGCAGTACTTC; CDR3 protein: CASSSWDRRAYEQYF
D gene: TRBD1; V gene: TRBV30; J gene: TRBJ2-1; clone size: -; CDR3 DNA: TGTGCCTGGAGCGGGGTTCTGGGCAGGGGGCCCTCCTACAATGAGCAGTTCTTC; CDR3 protein: CAWSGVLGRGPSYNEQFF
D gene: -; V gene: TRBV7-8; J gene: TRBJ2-1; clone size: -; CDR3 DNA: TGTGCCAGCAGCTCTAATACCGGGACGACGCTCTTC; CDR3 protein: CASSSNTGTTLF
D gene: TRBD1; V gene: TRBV28; J gene: TRBJ1-1; clone size: -; CDR3 DNA: TGTGCCAGCAGTGACCGGACAGGGGGTAGGGTCACTGAAGCTTTCTTT; CDR3 protein: CASSDRTGGRVTEAFF
D gene: -; V gene: TRBV30; J gene: TRBJ2-6; clone size: -; CDR3 DNA: TGTGCCTGGAGTAAGTTGGCCAGGGGCTATACCTCTGGGGCCAACGTCCTGACTTTC; CDR3 protein: CAWSKLARGYTSGANVLTF
D gene: -; V gene: TRBV5-1; J gene: TRBJ2-3; clone size: -; CDR3 DNA: TGCGCCAGCACTTTCGGGGACTTTGCTCGCACAGATACGCAGTATTTT; CDR3 protein: CASTFGDFARTDTQYF
D gene: -; V gene: TRBV7-2; J gene: TRBJ2-2; clone size: once; CDR3 DNA: TGTGCCAGCAGCCCAGGGAATCACGGGGAGCTGTTTTTT; CDR3 protein: CASSPGNHGELFF
D gene: -; V gene: TRBV6-1; J gene: TRBJ1-2; clone size: many; CDR3 DNA: TGTGCCAGCAGTGGGCTTGAGGGCTATGGCTACACCTTC; CDR3 protein: CASSGLEGYGYTF
D gene: -; V gene: TRBV27; J gene: TRBJ1-6; clone size: -; CDR3 DNA: TGTGCCAGCAGCTTCGGACAGCTTAATTCACCCCTCCACTTT; CDR3 protein: CASSFGQLNSPLHF
D gene: -; V gene: TRBV15; J gene: TRBJ1-2; clone size: few; CDR3 DNA: TGTGCCACCAGCCCAACGTGGGGCCCTGGCTACACCTTC; CDR3 protein: CATSPTWGPGYTF
D gene: TRBD2; V gene: TRBV9; J gene: TRBJ2-3; clone size: -; CDR3 DNA: TGTGCCAGCAGCGTAGCGGGAGGTAATACAGATACGCAGTATTTT; CDR3 protein: CASSVAGGNTDTQYF
D gene: -; V gene: TRBV6-1; J gene: TRBJ2-5; clone size: -; CDR3 DNA: TGTGCCAGCACCATAGGAGGGGCTGTTCAAGAGACCCAGTACTTC; CDR3 protein: CASTIGGAVQETQYF
D gene: -; V gene: TRBV5-1; J gene: TRBJ1-1; clone size: once; CDR3 DNA: TGCGCCAGCAGCGTATCCCCGGCTGGAGGGAACACTGAAGCTTTCTTT; CDR3 protein: CASSVSPAGGNTEAFF
D gene: -; V gene: TRBV10-3; J gene: TRBJ2-1; clone size: -; CDR3 DNA: TGTGCCATCAGTGACCCGAGGGTCGGGGGTGAGCAGTTCTTC; CDR3 protein: CAISDPRVGGEQFF
D gene: TRBD2; V gene: TRBV7-2; J gene: TRBJ2-1; clone size: -; CDR3 DNA: TGTGCCAGCAGCTTACGGTCTAGCGGTTCAGGTTACAATGAGCAGTTCTTC; CDR3 protein: CASSLRSSGSGYNEQFF
D gene: -; V gene: TRBV5-1; J gene: TRBJ2-6; clone size: -; CDR3 DNA: TGCGCCAGCAGCCTGGTGACTGGCTCTTACACTGGGGCCAACGTCCTGACTTTC; CDR3 protein: CASSLVTGSYTGANVLTF
D gene: -; V gene: TRBV6-1; J gene: TRBJ1-1; clone size: -; CDR3 DNA: TGTGCCAGCAGGGAAACTATTAGGGGAGCTTTCTTT; CDR3 protein: CASRETIRGAFF